The rows below give T cell receptor beta chains drawn from one sample of a study of blood T cells in healthy people across ages. MiXCR was run by TCRdb on the 5' RACE reads, yielding one entry per CDR3 protein. This sample has 550,000 to 750,000 distinct CDR3 sequences, with around 21% found just once. The specimen was blood. Every receptor here comes from a man aged 65 to 85 in good health. The CDR3 runs from the conserved cysteine through the conserved F or W. A D gene is named only where the DNA matches it firmly. Size is stated for part of the rows, as once, few or many counts, or as a class when the clone is expanded.

j_call d_call clone_size v_call cdr3_nt cdr3_aa
TRBJ2-1 TRBD1 few TRBV10-3 TGTGCCATCAGGGCGACGGGACAGGGGTTCTACAATGAGCAGTTCTTC CAIRATGQGFYNEQFF
TRBJ2-1 TRBD2 - TRBV29-1 TGCAGCGTCCACCCTAGCGGGATTGAGCAGTTCTTC CSVHPSGIEQFF
TRBJ2-1 TRBD2 - TRBV9 TGTGCCAGCAGCGTAGCTCTAGCGGGAGCGTCTGAGCAGTTCTTC CASSVALAGASEQFF
TRBJ2-2 TRBD2 - TRBV5-1 TGCGCCAGCAGCTTGGTGGCGGGAGAACACGGGGAGCTGTTTTTT CASSLVAGEHGELFF
TRBJ2-7 TRBD2 - TRBV11-2 TGTGCCAGCAGCAATGGACTAGCGGCTACCTACGAGCAGTACTTC CASSNGLAATYEQYF
TRBJ2-1 TRBD1 few TRBV5-1 TGCGCCAGCAGCAGTCAGGGGGAGTACAATGAGCAGTTCTTC CASSSQGEYNEQFF
TRBJ2-5 - - TRBV7-6 TGTGCCAGCAGCGTGACTAGCGAAGGGGGCGAGACCCAGTACTTC CASSVTSEGGETQYF
TRBJ1-1 - - TRBV6-6 TGTGCCAGCAGCCCCAGAGGAGGCACTCAAGCTTTCTTT CASSPRGGTQAFF
TRBJ2-1 - - TRBV5-4 TGTGCCAGCAGCTCTTCGGAAAACTACAATGAGCAGTTCTTC CASSSSENYNEQFF
TRBJ2-1 TRBD1 many TRBV6-2/TRBV6-3 TGTGCCAGCAGGGGGAACAGGGGGCTCTACAATGAGCAGTTCTTC CASRGNRGLYNEQFF
TRBJ2-5 - few TRBV29-1 TGCAGCGTTGATCGGGACACCTACAATGAGCGGTTCTTC CSVDRDTYNERFF
TRBJ2-1 TRBD2 - TRBV20-1 TGCAGTGCTAGGTTAGCGGGAGTGAACAATGAGCAGTTCTTC CSARLAGVNNEQFF
TRBJ2-1 TRBD2 - TRBV25-1 TGTGCCAGCAGTTCCCAAGGAGCGGGGGCGTTCTTC CASSSQGAGAFF
TRBJ2-5 TRBD2 few TRBV5-1 TGCGCCAGCAGCCGCGCGTTGTGGCGGGGGAAAGAGACCCAGTACTTC CASSRALWRGKETQYF
TRBJ1-5 - - TRBV11-3 TGTGCCTTAGCAGTGGTAGGGAGGGGTGATCAGCCCCAGCATTTT CALAVVGRGDQPQHF
TRBJ2-7 TRBD1 - TRBV2 TGTGCCAGCAGTCAGAACAGGGGGAAGGTTTACGAGCAGTACTTC CASSQNRGKVYEQYF
TRBJ2-1 - - TRBV9 TGTGCCAGCAGCCCTGACGGGCGGTACAATGAGCAGTTCTTC CASSPDGRYNEQFF
TRBJ1-4 - - TRBV25-1 TGTGCCAGCAGGTCGGCGACTTCAACTAATGAAAAACTGTTTTTT CASRSATSTNEKLFF
TRBJ2-3 - - TRBV7-9 TGTGCCAGCAGCTTAGGCCGACTAGTAGACGCAGATACGCAGTATTTT CASSLGRLVDADTQYF
TRBJ2-5 - - TRBV6-5 TGTGCCAGCAGTTACTACCTGATGGGGCGCGAGGAAGAGACCCAGTACTTC CASSYYLMGREEETQYF
TRBJ2-2 - - TRBV6-2/TRBV6-3 TGTGCCAGCAGTACCCCATCTACCTCCGGGGAGCTGTTTTTT CASSTPSTSGELFF
TRBJ2-1 - few TRBV7-6 TGTGCCAGCAGCTTAGTAGGATTAGGCGAGCAGTTCTTC CASSLVGLGEQFF
TRBJ1-6 - - TRBV7-3 TGTGCCAGCAGCTTACAACAGAATTCACCCCTCCACTTT CASSLQQNSPLHF
TRBJ2-2 - many TRBV20-1 TGCAGTGCTAGTCCGGGAGCGAACACCGGGGAGCTGTTTTTT CSASPGANTGELFF
TRBJ2-7 TRBD2 few TRBV5-4 TGTGCCAGCAGTCAAGAGCGGGAAAGCTCCTACGAGCAGTACTTC CASSQERESSYEQYF
TRBJ1-1 - many TRBV12-3/TRBV12-4 TGTGCCAGCAGCTTAGGACAGATAAACACTGAAGCTTTCTTT CASSLGQINTEAFF
TRBJ2-7 - - TRBV4-1 TGCGCCAGCAGCCAAAATCCAAGTGGCGCGTCCTACGAGCAGTACTTC CASSQNPSGASYEQYF
TRBJ1-2 - - TRBV19 TGTGCCAGTAGTCCCACCACAGTAGGGGGCTATGGCTACACCTTC CASSPTTVGGYGYTF
TRBJ2-5 - many TRBV3-1 TGTGCCAGCAGCCAAGATACCCTAAAGACCCAGTACTTC CASSQDTLKTQYF
TRBJ1-1 TRBD1 - TRBV5-1 TGCGCCAGCAGCTCGTCTGGACAGGGGGCCCACACTGAAGCTTTCTTT CASSSSGQGAHTEAFF
TRBJ2-1 - - TRBV6-2/TRBV6-3 TGTGCCAGCAGTGAGGTGGCGAGAAGCTACTACAATGAGCAGTTCTTC CASSEVARSYYNEQFF
TRBJ2-2 - - TRBV12-3/TRBV12-4 TGTGCCAGCAGTTCGGGCGGACCGAACACCGGGGAGCTGTTTTTT CASSSGGPNTGELFF
TRBJ2-1 TRBD2 few TRBV6-6 TGTGCCAGCAGTTACTTGCGGCGGGAGGGCGGCGATGAGCAGTTCTTC CASSYLRREGGDEQFF
TRBJ2-2 - many TRBV29-1 TGCAGCGGGGGGGACACCGGGGAGCTGTTTTTT CSGGDTGELFF
TRBJ1-1 - - TRBV12-3/TRBV12-4 TGTGCCAGCAGGAGAATGGCGAACACTGAAGCTTTCTTT CASRRMANTEAFF
TRBJ1-5 - - TRBV20-1 TGCAGTGCTAGAGAGACTCAGGGCGGGCAGCCCCAGCATTTT CSARETQGGQPQHF
TRBJ2-5 - - TRBV20-1 TGCAGTGCTAGAGATCTGGGGGCCTCGTACCAAGAGACCCAGTACTTC CSARDLGASYQETQYF
TRBJ2-1 - few TRBV12-3/TRBV12-4 TGTGCCAGCAGACCAGGGACCTCTACCTACAATGAGCAGTTCTTC CASRPGTSTYNEQFF
TRBJ2-5 - - TRBV6-5 TGTGCCACTACAAAGGAGGGGGGGAGAGAGACCCAGTACTTC CATTKEGGRETQYF
TRBJ2-3 TRBD2 once TRBV19 TGTGCCAGTGGCGGACTAGCGGGAGGGACAGATACGCAGTATTTT CASGGLAGGTDTQYF
TRBJ2-5 - few TRBV7-2 TGTGCCAGCAGCTTAGGGTTGGTTAGCGCGGCGGCCCAGTACTTC CASSLGLVSAAAQYF
TRBJ2-2 - - TRBV5-1 TGCGCCAGCAGCTTGGATGCTAACACCGGGAAGCTGTTTTTT CASSLDANTGKLFF
TRBJ2-3 TRBD2 many TRBV7-3 TGTGCCAGCAGTGCTGCGGGAGGGATAGATACGCAGTATTTT CASSAAGGIDTQYF
TRBJ1-4 TRBD1 many TRBV6-5 TGTGCCAGCAGCCCAGGGGGCGAGAGTGAAAAACTGTTTTTT CASSPGGESEKLFF
TRBJ2-2 - - TRBV6-6 TGTGCCAGCGGGAGAGGTACCGGGGAGCTGTTTTTT CASGRGTGELFF
TRBJ2-7 - - TRBV15 TGTGCCACCAGCGGGGACAACTCCTACGAGCAGTACTTC CATSGDNSYEQYF
TRBJ2-2 TRBD2 - TRBV12-3/TRBV12-4 TGTGCCAGCATCCCGCGGGAGGGCCTAGTCACCGGGGAGCTGTTTTTT CASIPREGLVTGELFF
TRBJ2-7 TRBD1 - TRBV20-1 TGCGGGGTTGGAGGACAGGGGTCCTACGAGCAGTACTTC CGVGGQGSYEQYF
TRBJ1-6 TRBD1 few TRBV9 TGTGCCAGCAGCGCCAGACAGGGGGACTCCTATAATTCACCCCTCCACTTT CASSARQGDSYNSPLHF
TRBJ2-7 - - TRBV5-1 TGCGCCAGCAGAGCCTCAAGCGGCTCCTACGAGCAGTACTTC CASRASSGSYEQYF
TRBJ2-5 - - TRBV10-3 TGTGCCATCCGCGGGCAGGGTCGCCCCCAAGAGACCCAGTACTTC CAIRGQGRPQETQYF
TRBJ1-6 TRBD1 - TRBV7-8 TGTGCCAGCAGCAAAGGACAGGGGTATAATTCACCCCTCCACTTT CASSKGQGYNSPLHF
TRBJ2-2 TRBD1 - TRBV12-5 TGTGCTAGTGGCCTCCCGACAGGGCTCACCGGGGAGCTGTTTTTT CASGLPTGLTGELFF